One and the same sample provided the 6 T cell receptor beta chains below, sequenced in a study of identical twins. MiXCR was run by TCRdb on the 5' RACE reads, yielding one entry per CDR3 protein. The profile shows more than 400,000 distinct CDR3 sequences, about 15% of them singletons. The data were also submitted as part of a second study, on yellow fever vaccine responses in identical twins.

Source material: CD4+ T cells sorted from blood. These receptors were collected from a woman younger than 30 in good health.

This clonotype has just a few counts. This chain connects TRBV2 to TRBJ2-7; no firm D call. Germline V gives CDR1 SNHLY, CDR2 FYNNEI. The CDR3 spans 14 residues. The DNA of the CDR3 is TGTGCTGGTAACTCGGAAAGTATCTCCTACGAGCAGTACTTC. It is translated as CAGNSESISYEQYF.

A few counts support this clonotype. The chain links TRBV5-1 to TRBJ2-1; 12 bases are a match to TRBD2. Trimming at V came to 4 bases and at J to 7 bases, leaving 9 bases not matched to a gene. CDR1 and CDR2 from the germline V gene are SGHRS and YFSETQ. The CDR3 covers 16 residues. The CDR3 DNA reads TGCGCCAGCAGCAGGACTAGCGGGGCCCTTGGGAATGAGCAGTTCTTC. Its protein is CASSRTSGALGNEQFF.

The chain employs TRBV7-9 and TRBJ2-7; 10 bases agree with TRBD2. The CDR3 runs 16 residues. V was pared by 7 bases and J by 4 bases, with 13 bases of the junction left unmatched. Germline V gives CDR1 SEHNR, CDR2 FQNEAQ (reference sequence). CDR3 loop: CASMIFRLAGVYEQYF. CDR3 in DNA: TGTGCCAGCATGATTTTCAGGCTAGCGGGAGTGTACGAGCAGTACTTC.

This chain joins TRBV3-1 and TRBJ2-7, with 8 positions matching TRBD2. The CDR3 covers 15 residues. The V gene end was trimmed by 10 bases and the J gene end by 4 bases; junction bases not matched to a gene: 15. The V gene's germline CDR1 is LGHDT and CDR2 YNNKEL (reference sequence). The CDR3 DNA sequence: TGTGCCACCACCCAAGTCCTGGCGGGAGGATACGAGCAGTACTTC. Its protein product is CATTQVLAGGYEQYF.

This clonotype was seen repeatedly, ten times or more. The chain has TRBV5-1 and TRBJ2-6; no firm D call. The germline V gene encodes CDR1 SGHRS and CDR2 YFSETQ. The V gene lost 0 bases and the J gene lost 2 bases, with 3 bases spanning the gap. This CDR3 comprises 14 residues. The DNA for the CDR3 is TGCGCCAGCAGCTTGGGGACTGGGGCCAACGTCCTGACTTTC. Its protein is CASSLGTGANVLTF.

The J gene is TRBJ2-5, the V gene TRBV15; 9 nucleotides match TRBD1. Germline-derived CDR1 and CDR2 are LNHNV and YYDKDF (reference sequence). This CDR3 is built from 15 residues. The V and J ends lost 1 base and 0 bases, in that order; junction bases with no gene match: 0. CDR3 protein: CATSRGDRDQETQYF. For the CDR3, the DNA is TGTGCCACCAGCAGAGGGGACAGGGACCAAGAGACCCAGTACTTC.